Here is one TCR beta chain with its context. The antigen is unknown. Since a much larger clone is just one base distant, this may be a read error. The data stem from a study of T cells in Graves' hyperthyroidism and ophthalmopathy. Looking at the study overall: Before any treatment, at initial diagnosis, peripheral blood was collected. Overall study results and limits: The model predicted ophthalmopathy a median around seven months before onset. By a 13 V-J model, ophthalmopathy was set apart from stable hyperthyroidism. Researchers found most expanded thyroid clonotypes above 0.001 in blood as well.

From RNA transcripts, TCR beta CDR3 regions were amplified. HTBI primers were used for first-round RT-PCR of the TCR CDR3. One entry per CDR3 protein results from TCRdb running MiXCR on the multiplex PCR reads. The table shows 250,000 to 400,000 distinct CDR3 sequences, with around 13% occurring only once. This clonotype was sampled from a woman in her thirties or forties with Graves' ophthalmopathy. The source material was blood.

The CDR3 reads CANSRGGQETQYF. The CDR3 DNA follows: TGTGCCAACAGCCGAGGGGGTCAAGAGACCCAGTACTTC. The chain recombines TRBV3-1 with TRBJ2-5; D might be TRBD1 (6 bases). Germline CDR1 is LGHDT and CDR2 is YNNKEL (reference sequence). CDR3 length equals 13 residues.